These 18 T cell receptor beta chains were sequenced from one sample in a study of CD8 T cell repertoires and HIV-1 epitope variants. The method was immunoSEQ multiplex PCR; TCRdb's version includes in-frame clones alone and lacks a portion of them. The data hold several thousand clones, with roughly 61% observed a single time. The antigens these receptors bind are not known. Sample: cultured CD8+ T cells derived from PBMCs. These receptors were taken from a male donor with HIV.

This sequence joins TRBV2 and TRBJ1-1; 9 positions agree with TRBD1. Trimming cost V 8 bases and J 5 bases; bases outside gene matches: 6. In germline, CDR1 is SNHLY, CDR2 FYNNEI. The CDR3 covers 13 residues. CDR3 loop: CASRGTGSTEAFF. CDR3 sequence (DNA): TGTGCCAGCCGCGGGACAGGGAGTACTGAAGCTTTCTTT.

Only one count was recorded for this clone. V and J are TRBV19 and TRBJ2-3, with TRBD2 as a possible D gene (5 bases). The CDR3 has 15 amino acids. CDR1 is LNHDA and CDR2 is SQIVND in the germline V gene (reference sequence). Trimming removed 3 bases from V and 3 bases from J, with 13 bases in between. The CDR3, as DNA: TGTGCCAGTAGTATGTCGGTATCGGGAACAGATACGCAGTATTTT. This encodes CASSMSVSGTDTQYF.

The rearrangement links TRBV29-1 to TRBJ2-1; 7 nucleotides line up with TRBD2. This CDR3 spans 13 amino acids. Germline CDR1 reads SQVTM; CDR2 reads ANQGSEA. V was clipped by 7 bases and J by 2 bases; unmatched bases: 5. The CDR3 DNA follows: TGCAGCGGCGGGGGTCCACCCTACAATGAGCAGTTCTTC. Its translation: CSGGGPPYNEQFF.

This clone was picked up a small number of times. The chain joins TRBV15 to TRBJ2-1; D possibly uses TRBD1 or TRBD2 (6 bases each). The V gene lost 3 bases and the J gene lost 10 bases, with 22 bases spanning the gap. The CDR3 has 16 amino acids. CDR1 and CDR2 from the germline V gene are LNHNV and YYDKDF (reference sequence). The CDR3 region is CATSSRLGGALVEQFF. As DNA, the CDR3 is TGTGCCACCAGCAGTCGCCTCGGGGGCGCATTGGTGGAGCAGTTCTTC.

The rearrangement uses TRBV2 and TRBJ2-2, with 10 bases identical to TRBD2. Trimming removed 10 bases from V and 5 bases from J; junction bases left unmatched: 19. CDR3 length equals 18 residues. Germline CDR1 reads SNHLY; CDR2 reads FYNNEI. This chain's CDR3 is CAKQEGAGGPRRTGELFF. The CDR3, as DNA: TGTGCCAAGCAGGAGGGAGCGGGAGGGCCGAGGAGGACCGGGGAGCTGTTTTTT.

This clone came up a few times. The CDR3 DNA reads as TGTGCCAGCAGCTTAGCCCCGGCAGGGTTAGGATTGGATGGCTACACCTTC. Protein sequence: CASSLAPAGLGLDGYTF. V gene TRBV7-9 combines with J gene TRBJ1-2, with D possibly being TRBD1 (5 bases). Germline loops: CDR1 SEHNR, CDR2 FQNEAQ (reference sequence). This CDR3 has 17 residues. V was trimmed by 0 bases and J by 6 bases, leaving 20 bases between them.

The chain carries TRBV14 and TRBJ2-7, with D possibly being TRBD2 (7 bases). V lost 5 bases and J lost 2, with 16 bases in between. This CDR3 has 15 amino acids. Germline V gives CDR1 SGHDN, CDR2 FVKESK. CDR3 DNA sequence: TGTGCCAGCAGCGAGAGAGGGGGGGGACCCTACGAGCAGTACTTC. Its translation is CASSERGGGPYEQYF.

The chain carries TRBV9 and TRBJ2-2; D might be TRBD1 (6 bases). The ends were cut back, 0 bases at V and 3 bases at J, with 6 bases in the middle. Per germline, CDR1 SGDLS and CDR2 YYNGEE. This CDR3 contains 14 residues. CDR3 sequence reads: CASSVGTDTGELFF. DNA for the CDR3: TGTGCCAGCAGCGTAGGGACAGACACCGGGGAGCTGTTTTTT.

This sequence joins TRBV19 and TRBJ1-2, with D perhaps TRBD1 (5 bases). Trimming left V 4 bases short and J 6 bases short, with 12 bases between. This CDR3 contains 13 residues. Germline CDR1 LNHDA, CDR2 SQIVND (reference sequence). The CDR3 is CASSKGPSDGYTF. The CDR3 DNA follows: TGTGCCAGTAGTAAGGGACCGTCTGATGGCTACACCTTC.

The chain uses TRBV5-6 and TRBJ2-3; no firm D call. The CDR3 is made up of 16 amino acids. Germline V lookup: CDR1 SGHDT, CDR2 YYEEEE. V lost 1 base and J lost 1, with 13 bases in between. CDR3 loop: CASSLKVRAGTDTQYF. For the CDR3, the DNA is TGTGCCAGCAGCTTGAAGGTACGGGCCGGCACAGATACGCAGTATTTT.

V and J are TRBV7-9 and TRBJ1-5; TRBD1 matches at 7 bases. CDR1 and CDR2 (germline): SEHNR, FQNEAQ (reference sequence). The CDR3 contains 14 residues. The V gene end was trimmed by 3 bases and the J gene end by 2 bases; junction bases not matched to a gene: 1. The CDR3 region has the DNA TGTGCCAGCAGCTTCGGACAGGGCAATCAGCCCCAGCATTTT. Its translation is CASSFGQGNQPQHF.

The chain combines TRBV7-2 with TRBJ2-7, with 9 bases matching TRBD1. The V gene's germline CDR1 is SGHTA and CDR2 FQGNSA. Trimming cost V 2 bases and J 3 bases; bases outside gene matches: 5. The CDR3 contains 15 residues. For the CDR3, the DNA is TGTGCCAGCAGCTTACTCGGGACAGGGCTCTACGAGCAGTACTTC. Translated: CASSLLGTGLYEQYF. Full variable domain (remainder filled in from reference TRBV7-2 and TRBJ2-7): GAGVSQSPSNKVTEKGKDVELRCDPISGHTALYWYRQSLGQGLEFLIYFQGNSAPDKSGLPSDRFSAERTGGSVSTLTIQRTQQEDSAVYLCASSLLGTGLYEQYFGPGTRLTVT.

The table lists this clone with a few counts. V is TRBV2 and J is TRBJ2-7; D is undetermined. The V end was cut by 3 bases, the J end by 0 bases, with 9 bases between. This CDR3 has 14 residues. Looked up from germline, CDR1 is SNHLY and CDR2 is FYNNEI. The CDR3 loop reads CASSDSYSSYEQYF. The CDR3 DNA reads TGTGCCAGCAGTGATTCTTATAGCTCCTACGAGCAGTACTTC. Using reference TRBV2 and TRBJ2-7 for the parts outside the CDR3, the full variable domain is EPEVTQTPSHQVTQMGQEVILRCVPISNHLYFYWYRQILGQKVEFLVSFYNNEISEKSEIFDDQFSVERPDGSNFTLKIRSTKLEDSAMYFCASSDSYSSYEQYFGPGTRLTVT.

The chain has TRBV4-3 and TRBJ2-2; either TRBD1 or TRBD2 may supply D (6 bases each). V was clipped by 0 bases and J by 5 bases, with 16 bases between them. The germline V gene has CDR1 LGHNA and CDR2 YSLEER. The CDR3 has 17 amino acids. The CDR3 nucleotides read TGCGCCAGCAGCCAAGATCACGGAGGGGGGACTACCGGGGAGCTGTTTTTT. As protein: CASSQDHGGGTTGELFF.

The CDR3 nucleotides are TGTGCCAGCATTCCCTACATAGGGAACACTGAAGCTTTCTTT. Translation: CASIPYIGNTEAFF. This chain connects TRBV6-6 to TRBJ1-1, with D uncertain. Germline V gives CDR1 MNHNY, CDR2 SVGAGI (reference sequence). Trimming left V 7 bases short and J 1 base short, with 13 bases between. There are 14 residues in the CDR3.

The V call is TRBV11-1, the J call TRBJ2-5; no reliable D call. The germline gives CDR1 SGHAT, CDR2 FQDESV (reference sequence). Trimming pared 1 base from V and 1 base from J, leaving 10 bases between. There are 15 residues in the CDR3. The CDR3: CASSLEGRSQETQYF. The CDR3 coding sequence is TGTGCCAGCAGCTTAGAGGGCAGAAGCCAAGAGACCCAGTACTTC.

This clone was recorded once. The chain couples TRBV5-4 to TRBJ2-5, with D possibly TRBD1 on 6 matching bases. CDR3 length: 12 amino acids. V shed 8 bases and J shed 2 bases, with 10 bases lying between them. Germline CDR1 and CDR2: SGHNT and YYREEE (reference sequence). CDR3 coding DNA: TGTGCCAGTTGGGACACACAAGAGACCCAGTACTTC. This encodes CASWDTQETQYF.

This chain uses TRBV27 with TRBJ2-7; no clear D. CDR1 is MNHEY and CDR2 is SMNVEV in the germline V gene (reference sequence). Trimming removed 2 bases at V and 5 bases at J, with 4 bases between. This CDR3 spans 11 amino acids. The CDR3: CASSLGDEQYF. The CDR3 bases are TGTGCCAGCAGTTTAGGGGACGAGCAGTACTTC.